A selection of T cell receptor beta chains follows, all from one sample in a study of blood T cell repertoires in COVID-19. Clones were sequenced by immunoSEQ multiplex PCR, and TCRdb holds only the in-frame ones, with some missing. The table shows roughly 200,000 clones, with 87% occurring only once. The sample taken for sequencing was peripheral blood. These receptors were taken from a man aged 55 to 70 who had recovered from COVID-19. The CDR3 runs from the conserved cysteine through the conserved F or W. The order of the fields is D gene, clone size, V gene, J gene, CDR3 DNA, CDR3 protein. A D gene is named only where the DNA matches it firmly. Only part of the rows carry a size: once, few, many, or a class if the clone is expanded.

NA	NA	TRBV11-2	TRBJ2-1	TGTGCCAGCAGCTTCCACACCGGGGGAACCCCTAAACATGAGCAGTTCTTC	CASSFHTGGTPKHEQFF
NA	NA	TRBV12-3/TRBV12-4	TRBJ2-1	TGTGCCAGCAGTCGTTCCTACAATGAGCAGTTCTTC	CASSRSYNEQFF
NA	NA	TRBV5-1	TRBJ2-5	TGCGCCAGCAGCCGGGGGTACCAAGAGACCCAGTACTTC	CASSRGYQETQYF
NA	NA	TRBV19	TRBJ1-2	TGTGCCAGTAGTCCCCAACAGGGAGACTATGGCTACACCTTC	CASSPQQGDYGYTF
TRBD1	NA	TRBV5-4	TRBJ1-2	TGTGCCAGCAGCCCCGACAGGGGCTATGGCTACACTTTC	CASSPDRGYGYTF
NA	NA	TRBV6-6	TRBJ2-5	TGTGCCAGCAGTTACCCCAACCGACAGAGACAAGAGACCCAGTACTTC	CASSYPNRQRQETQYF
TRBD2	NA	TRBV30	TRBJ2-5	TGTGCCTGGACCAAGGGACTAGCGGGAAACCAAGAGACCCAGTACTTC	CAWTKGLAGNQETQYF
TRBD2	once	TRBV28	TRBJ2-7	TGTGCCACCCACGGGAGGGCCAACGAGCAGTACTTC	CATHGRANEQYF
TRBD1	NA	TRBV19	TRBJ1-2	TGTGCCAGTAGTATAGTCGGACAGGGTAACTATGGCTACACCTTC	CASSIVGQGNYGYTF
NA	NA	TRBV20-1	TRBJ2-7	TGCAGTGCCGGCCGGGCGGGGGAGCAGTACTTC	CSAGRAGEQYF
NA	NA	TRBV11-2	TRBJ1-2	TGTGCCAGCAGCTTAGTTGGGCAGGGTGTGTATGGCTACACCTTC	CASSLVGQGVYGYTF
TRBD1	NA	TRBV4-1	TRBJ2-7	TGCGCCAGCAGCCTTTCCGGGACAGCTAGCTCCGAGCAGTACTTC	CASSLSGTASSEQYF
TRBD1	NA	TRBV25-1	TRBJ2-7	TGTGCCAGCAGTCCATCTAACAGGGGAAGCTACGAGCAGTACTTC	CASSPSNRGSYEQYF
TRBD2	NA	TRBV7-3	TRBJ2-3	TGTGCCAGCAGCTTAAAAGCGGGAAGCACAGATACGCAGTATTTT	CASSLKAGSTDTQYF
NA	NA	TRBV5-1	TRBJ2-7	TGCGCCAGCAGCCCAGGGGTAGGCACGTACGAGCAGTACTTC	CASSPGVGTYEQYF
NA	NA	TRBV27	TRBJ2-5	TGTGCCAGCACCGAAAGGGGCAGCCTGACCTCAAGTCTAATCCAGTACTTC	CASTERGSLTSSLIQYF
NA	NA	TRBV7-3	TRBJ2-2	TGTGCCAGCAGCTTACAGGCCAGTTCAACCGGGGAGCTGTTTTTT	CASSLQASSTGELFF
NA	NA	TRBV5-1	TRBJ1-5	TGCGCCAGCAGCTTGGATCCGGGAGTTGATCAGCCCCAGCATTTT	CASSLDPGVDQPQHF
NA	NA	TRBV6-2/TRBV6-3	TRBJ2-2	TGTGCCAGCAGTTACTTCGCCGGGGAGCTGTTTTTT	CASSYFAGELFF
TRBD1	NA	TRBV9	TRBJ2-5	TGTGCCAGCAGCGTAGGTCCGACAGGGCGGACCCAAGAGACCCAGTACTTC	CASSVGPTGRTQETQYF
NA	once	TRBV6-2/TRBV6-3	TRBJ2-7	TGTGCCAGCAGTTATCGGGCAGGGACCTACGAGCAGTACTTC	CASSYRAGTYEQYF
TRBD1	NA	TRBV3-1/TRBV3-2	TRBJ2-5	TGTGCCAGCACCTTATGGGACAGGGTTATGGAGACCCAGTACTTC	CASTLWDRVMETQYF
TRBD2	once	TRBV30	TRBJ2-1	TGTGCCTGGAGTGTAATGAGCGGGGCCTACAATGAGCAGTTCTTC	CAWSVMSGAYNEQFF
NA	NA	TRBV6-5	TRBJ2-1	TGTGCCAGCAGTTACTCGCGCGGTGTAGGGGATGAGCAGTTCTTC	CASSYSRGVGDEQFF
TRBD2	NA	TRBV7-3	TRBJ2-1	TGTGCCAGCAGCGCCCGCGGGGGGGCCTACAATGAGCAGTTCTTC	CASSARGGAYNEQFF
NA	NA	TRBV19	TRBJ1-1	TGTGCCAGTATGCGGAGAGACACTGAAGCTTTCTTT	CASMRRDTEAFF
NA	NA	TRBV7-2	TRBJ2-7	TGTGCCAGCAGTCGATCCGTCCCGGGGGAAAGAAGGTACGAGCAGTACTTC	CASSRSVPGERRYEQYF
TRBD1	NA	TRBV3-1/TRBV3-2	TRBJ1-4	TGTGCCAGCAGCAGCCGACAGGGCTTCGGCAATGAAAAACTGTTTTTT	CASSSRQGFGNEKLFF
TRBD1	NA	TRBV23-1	TRBJ2-7	TGCGCCAGCAGGGGACAGAGCGGCGAGCAGTACTTC	CASRGQSGEQYF
NA	NA	TRBV6-5	TRBJ1-6	TGTGCCAGCAGTCCCAGGACATCAAATTCACCCCTCCACTTT	CASSPRTSNSPLHF
NA	NA	TRBV6-5	TRBJ2-7	TGTGCCAGCGCCCCATCGAGGGTGAGAACCTACGAGCAGTACTTC	CASAPSRVRTYEQYF
NA	once	TRBV6-6	TRBJ2-7	TGTGCCAGCAGTGAGGAGGGGTTCATGAGGGAGCAGTACTTC	CASSEEGFMREQYF
NA	few	TRBV7-2	TRBJ1-6	TGTGCCAGCAGCTTAGATCTAGATAATTCACCCCTCCACTTT	CASSLDLDNSPLHF
TRBD2	NA	TRBV3-1/TRBV3-2	TRBJ2-4	TGTGCCAGCAGCCCCGGGACTAGAGGTTCTCTAGCCAAAAACATTCAGTACTTC	CASSPGTRGSLAKNIQYF
TRBD1	NA	TRBV10-3	TRBJ1-5	TGTGCCATCAGGGGGGGCCAGGGGGAAGGTCAGCCCCAGCATTTT	CAIRGGQGEGQPQHF
NA	NA	TRBV25-1	TRBJ2-5	TGTGCCAGCAGTGAGGCAGGGGCCCAAGAGACCCAGTACTTC	CASSEAGAQETQYF
TRBD1	many	TRBV19	TRBJ1-6	TGTGCCAGTAGTACAAAGACAGGGAATTCGAATTCACCCCTCCACTTT	CASSTKTGNSNSPLHF
TRBD2	NA	TRBV2	TRBJ2-5	TGTGCCAGCCCCGAAGAGAGACTAGCGGGGGAAGAGACCCAGTACTTC	CASPEERLAGEETQYF
TRBD1	NA	TRBV6-5	TRBJ1-1	TGTGCCAGCAGGGAGGCAGGGGGTGTGAACACTGAAGCTTTCTTT	CASREAGGVNTEAFF
TRBD2	NA	TRBV19	TRBJ2-2	TGTGCCAGTAGTACGGGTAGCGGGTCCACCGGGGAGCTGTTTTTT	CASSTGSGSTGELFF
NA	many	TRBV6-5	TRBJ1-4	TGTGCCAGCAGTCCCCAGTCCCGAGGGAGTGAAAAACTGTTTTTT	CASSPQSRGSEKLFF
NA	few	TRBV14	TRBJ1-1	TGTGCCAGCAGCCGGGTCAGGGCACCTAAGGCGAACACTGAAGCTTTCTTT	CASSRVRAPKANTEAFF
TRBD1	NA	TRBV7-6	TRBJ2-3	TGTGCCAGCAGCCCTCAGGACAGGGGGTATGGGGATACGCAGTATTTT	CASSPQDRGYGDTQYF
TRBD1	NA	TRBV27	TRBJ2-1	TGTGCCAGCAGTTGGGTCGGACAGGGTGGTTCAGATGAGCAGTTCTTC	CASSWVGQGGSDEQFF
TRBD2	NA	TRBV29-1	TRBJ2-1	TGCAGCGTCAGGGCCAGCGGGGATCCGTTCTTC	CSVRASGDPFF
NA	NA	TRBV6-2/TRBV6-3	TRBJ2-1	TGTGCCAGCAGTTATGCGGCTTTGACCTCCGCTGAGCAGTTCTTC	CASSYAALTSAEQFF
NA	NA	TRBV5-1	TRBJ2-5	TGCGCCACGACAGTCCAAGAGACCCAGTACTTC	CATTVQETQYF
NA	NA	TRBV9	TRBJ1-2	TGTGCCAGCAGCGTAGTTGGGTCACCTGGCGGAGGCTACACCTTC	CASSVVGSPGGGYTF
TRBD1	NA	TRBV28	TRBJ2-7	TGTGCCAGCAGTCTGTGGACAGGAGGATCCTACGAGCAGTACTTC	CASSLWTGGSYEQYF
TRBD1	NA	TRBV5-1	TRBJ2-1	TGCGCCAGCAGCCCTCGGACAGGGGAGGGTGAGCAGTTCTTC	CASSPRTGEGEQFF
TRBD1	NA	TRBV28	TRBJ1-4	TGTGCCAGCAGTTCCTCCGGGACAGGGTACTACGAAAAACTGTTTTTT	CASSSSGTGYYEKLFF
NA	NA	TRBV28	TRBJ1-6	TGTGCCAGCACCCACGTCCGGGGTAATTCACCCCTCCACTTT	CASTHVRGNSPLHF
NA	NA	TRBV5-4	TRBJ2-5	TGTGCCAGCAGCCCCCAGGGAGAGACCCAGTACTTC	CASSPQGETQYF